Presented here are 31 T cell receptor beta chains from one specimen sequenced in a study of long-term antiretroviral therapy in people with HIV. Sequencing used immunoSEQ v3.0 at survey level. The assay was immunoSEQ multiplex PCR, and TCRdb's table has in-frame clones only and misses some. The repertoire includes roughly 31,000 clones, roughly nine tenths of them detected once, and roughly 7% sits in the top ten. This specimen was unsorted PBMCs, taken approximately 5 years before starting antiretroviral therapy. The receptors shown here come from a man aged 50-59 years with HIV.

J is TRBJ2-1 and V is TRBV6-5; D unresolved. CDR3 length equals 11 residues. Germline V gene sequence: CDR1 MNHEY, CDR2 SVGAGI. With 3 bases removed from V and 7 bases from J, the gap between germline ends came to 4 bases. CDR3 nucleotides: TGTGCCAGCAGTTATCGGAATGAGCAGTTCTTC. Protein product: CASSYRNEQFF.

The CDR3 loop reads CASRPRYSTDTQYF. DNA for the CDR3: TGTGCCAGCAGGCCTAGATATAGCACAGATACGCAGTATTTT. The chain has TRBV7-8 and TRBJ2-3; D gene uncertain. CDR1 SGHVS and CDR2 FQNEAQ come from the germline V gene. The ends were cut back, 6 bases at V and 0 bases at J, with 10 bases in the middle. The CDR3 covers 14 residues.

The chain carries TRBV5-1 and TRBJ2-7, with D possibly being TRBD2 (6 bases). Germline CDR1 and CDR2: SGHRS and YFSETQ. Trimming cost V 2 bases and J 2 bases, with 11 bases left between them. The CDR3 extends over 14 amino acids. The CDR3 DNA sequence: TGCGCCAGCAGCTTCGGAGGGGACGCCTACGAGCAGTACTTC. Translating it yields CASSFGGDAYEQYF.

This clone appeared a few times. This sequence joins TRBV19 and TRBJ2-6; D is perhaps TRBD1 or TRBD2 (5 bases each). Germline lookup yields CDR1 LNHDA and CDR2 SQIVND (reference sequence). The CDR3 consists of 15 residues. Trimming removed 1 base at V and 2 bases at J, with 6 bases between. The CDR3 nucleotides read TGTGCCAGTAGTATAGGGGACCCTGGGGCCAACGTCCTGACTTTC. Translating it yields CASSIGDPGANVLTF.

The CDR3 DNA reads TGTGCCAGCTCTGTGGAAATTAACTATGGCTACACCTTC. This encodes CASSVEINYGYTF. The chain carries TRBV2 and TRBJ1-2; D is ambiguous. Trimming took 8 bases from V and 1 from J, leaving 11 bases between them. The CDR3 is made up of 13 amino acids. The germline gives CDR1 SNHLY, CDR2 FYNNEI.

This rearrangement joins TRBV10-3 to TRBJ2-2, with D unclear. The germline gives CDR1 ENHRY, CDR2 SYGVKD. V gave up 0 bases and J gave up 6 bases, with 8 bases separating them. CDR3 length: 14 amino acids. CDR3 DNA: TGTGCCATCAGTGAGTCTCGGGCCCCCGGGGAGCTGTTTTTT. This sequence encodes CAISESRAPGELFF.

The chain links TRBV19 to TRBJ2-6; the D gene is possibly TRBD2 (5 bases). The CDR3 contains 16 residues. In germline, CDR1 is LNHDA, CDR2 SQIVND (reference sequence). The germline V and J ends were trimmed by 2 bases and 4 bases, with 12 bases remaining between them. In DNA, the CDR3 is TGTGCCAGTAGTATAATTCGGGGATCCGGGGCCAACGTCCTGACTTTC. As protein: CASSIIRGSGANVLTF.

The chain is built from TRBV7-8 and TRBJ2-7; 9 positions match TRBD2. Germline trimming cut 4 bases from V and 6 bases from J; bases unmatched to any gene: 16. Germline values: CDR1 SGHVS, CDR2 FQNEAQ. This CDR3 has 17 amino acids. CDR3 amino acids: CASSSPMISGSLFEQYF. CDR3 sequence (DNA): TGTGCCAGCAGCTCCCCGATGATTAGCGGGAGTTTGTTCGAGCAGTACTTC.

The chain links TRBV28 to TRBJ1-5; D uncertain. CDR3 size: 16 residues. Germline V gives CDR1 MDHEN, CDR2 SYDVKM. Trimming took 7 bases from V and 4 from J, leaving 20 bases between them. Written as DNA, the CDR3 is TGTGCCAGCAACGTTGAGAGGTATGGTGGTAATCAGCCCCAGCATTTT. It specifies CASNVERYGGNQPQHF.

The V gene is TRBV21-1, the J gene TRBJ2-2; the D call TRBD2 from the table was never checked on the DNA. TRBV21-1 represents a pseudogene. The CDR3 is 15 amino acids. Here the CDR3 reads CASSADSSNTGELFF. DNA for the CDR3: TGTGCCAGCAGCGCTGATAGCAGTAACACCGGGGAGCTGTTTTTT.

This sequence joins TRBV5-1 and TRBJ2-1, with 8 bases lining up with TRBD1. V lost 0 bases to trimming and J lost 7 bases; unmatched junction nucleotides: 9. CDR3 length: 16 residues. Germline CDR1 SGHRS, CDR2 YFSETQ. The DNA for the CDR3 is TGCGCCAGCAGCTTGGCGGGGACAGGAGGGTCAAATGAGCAGTTCTTC. Translated, it gives CASSLAGTGGSNEQFF. The complete variable domain, with remaining parts taken from reference TRBV5-1 and TRBJ2-1, reads KAGVTQTPRYLIKTRGQQVTLSCSPISGHRSVSWYQQTPGQGLQFLFEYFSETQRNKGNFPGRFSGRQFSNSRSEMNVSTLELGDSALYLCASSLAGTGGSNEQFFGPGTRLTVL.

The CDR3 loop reads CASSRTSGAGGPNYGYTF. Written as DNA, the CDR3 is TGCGCCAGCAGCCGTACCTCGGGGGCGGGGGGCCCTAACTATGGCTACACCTTC. V and J are TRBV5-1 and TRBJ1-2; possible D gene TRBD1, 6 bases. The CDR3 loop spans 18 amino acids. Trimming removed 4 bases at V and 0 bases at J, with 22 bases between. Per the germline V gene, CDR1 is SGHRS and CDR2 is YFSETQ.

The rearrangement links TRBV5-4 to TRBJ2-7, with TRBD2 matching 11 bases. Germline values: CDR1 SGHNT, CDR2 YYREEE (reference sequence). The CDR3 totals 15 residues. J lost 5 bases, V lost 2 bases, and 6 bases had no gene match. CDR3 DNA sequence: TGTGCCAGCAGCTTAGGACTAGCGGGTAGGCACGAGCAGTACTTC. As protein: CASSLGLAGRHEQYF. Looking up the rest from reference TRBV5-4 and TRBJ2-7 gives the full variable domain: ETGVTQSPTHLIKTRGQQVTLRCSSQSGHNTVSWYQQALGQGPQFIFQYYREEENGRGNFPPRFSGLQFPNYSSELNVNALELDDSALYLCASSLGLAGRHEQYFGPGTRLTVT.

V usage is TRBV19 and J usage is TRBJ2-3, with D tentatively TRBD1 (5 bases). V shed 3 bases and J shed 6 bases, with 13 bases lying between them. The germline CDR1 and CDR2 sequences are LNHDA and SQIVND (reference sequence). This CDR3 has 14 amino acids. The CDR3: CASSMWQGTDTQYF. The CDR3 nucleotides are TGTGCCAGTAGTATGTGGCAGGGTACGGATACGCAGTATTTT. The full variable domain, its missing parts supplied by reference TRBV19 and TRBJ2-3, is DGGITQSPKYLFRKEGQNVTLSCEQNLNHDAMYWYRQDPGQGLRLIYYSQIVNDFQKGDIAEGYSVSREKKESFPLTVTSAQKNPTAFYLCASSMWQGTDTQYFGPGTRLTVL.

The chain uses TRBV27 and TRBJ1-2, with 11 bases matching TRBD1. Germline loops: CDR1 MNHEY, CDR2 SMNVEV (reference sequence). The CDR3 runs to 16 residues. Unmatched junction bases numbered 12, after V lost 8 bases and J lost 4 bases. In nucleotides, the CDR3 is TGTGCCAGCCGACGGGTGGGGACAGGGGGAGCCTATGGCTACACCTTC. Translating gives CASRRVGTGGAYGYTF.

This clone was detected only once. The J gene is TRBJ1-2, the V gene TRBV7-2, with a weak D call TRBD1 (5 bases). Germline values: CDR1 SGHTA, CDR2 FQGNSA. The CDR3 is 15 amino acids. Trimming took 7 bases from V and 2 from J, leaving 17 bases between them. DNA for the CDR3: TGTGCCAGCAACCCCGGGGGAGGCCTGAACTATGGCTACACCTTC. Translated, it gives CASNPGGGLNYGYTF. The whole variable domain, remainder taken from reference TRBV7-2 and TRBJ1-2, is GAGVSQSPSNKVTEKGKDVELRCDPISGHTALYWYRQSLGQGLEFLIYFQGNSAPDKSGLPSDRFSAERTGGSVSTLTIQRTQQEDSAVYLCASNPGGGLNYGYTFGSGTRLTVV.

This sequence joins TRBV4-1 and TRBJ1-6; 8 bases align to TRBD1. The V gene's germline CDR1 is MGHRA and CDR2 YSYEKL. With 4 bases clipped from V and 7 bases from J, the junction kept 6 bases outside the gene matches. The CDR3 contains 15 residues. The CDR3, as DNA: TGCGCCAGCAGCCTCCAGGGGGCAGGGAATTCACCCCTCCACTTT. This encodes CASSLQGAGNSPLHF.

The genes are TRBV7-9 and TRBJ2-1; D gene uncertain. This CDR3 region has 14 residues. CDR1 SEHNR and CDR2 FQNEAQ come from the germline V gene (reference sequence). Deletions cut 9 bases from V and 7 bases from J, with 19 bases between. CDR3 sequence: CASLPSFIGNEQFF. The CDR3 DNA sequence: TGTGCCAGTTTACCCTCATTCATAGGGAATGAGCAGTTCTTC.

The rearrangement links TRBV5-8 to TRBJ2-2, with 7 bases that match TRBD1. The CDR3 length is 14 residues. Germline V gene lookup returns CDR1 SGHTS and CDR2 YDEGEE. The V and J ends lost 4 bases and 4 bases, in that order; junction bases with no gene match: 4. This chain's CDR3 is CASSEDRFTGELFF. The CDR3 region has the DNA TGTGCCAGCAGCGAGGACAGGTTCACCGGGGAGCTGTTTTTT.

The J gene is TRBJ1-1, the V gene TRBV19; D may be TRBD1 (5 bases). V was clipped by 1 base and J by 1 base, with 13 bases between them. The CDR3 length is 16 residues. Per the germline V gene, CDR1 is LNHDA and CDR2 is SQIVND (reference sequence). CDR3 region: CASSIARGGRNTEAFF. The CDR3 bases are TGTGCCAGTAGTATAGCTAGGGGCGGGAGGAACACTGAAGCTTTCTTT. The whole variable domain, filled in from reference TRBV19 and TRBJ1-1, reads DGGITQSPKYLFRKEGQNVTLSCEQNLNHDAMYWYRQDPGQGLRLIYYSQIVNDFQKGDIAEGYSVSREKKESFPLTVTSAQKNPTAFYLCASSIARGGRNTEAFFGQGTRLTVV.

This clone was observed a handful of times. This chain uses TRBV28 with TRBJ1-5; D unclear. The ends were cut back, 3 bases at V and 7 bases at J, with 7 bases in the middle. Germline values: CDR1 MDHEN, CDR2 SYDVKM. The CDR3 consists of 12 residues. CDR3 sequence (DNA): TGTGCCAGCAGTTTTTACGGCCAGCCCCAGCATTTT. It codes for CASSFYGQPQHF.

The J gene is TRBJ1-5, the V gene TRBV5-8; possible D gene TRBD1, 5 bases. V was cut by 4 bases and J by 0 bases, with 17 bases left in between. The CDR3 runs 17 residues. Germline V gene data show CDR1 as SGHTS and CDR2 as YDEGEE. DNA of the CDR3: TGTGCCAGCAGCGGCGGGACGGAAATCTATAGCAATCAGCCCCAGCATTTT. Translation: CASSGGTEIYSNQPQHF.

This clone was observed a single time. The chain combines TRBV10-3 with TRBJ2-7; 7 bases line up with TRBD1. Trimming cost V 7 bases and J 0 bases; bases outside gene matches: 12. The CDR3 covers 16 residues. Germline CDR1 ENHRY, CDR2 SYGVKD. CDR3 sequence (DNA): TGTGCCATCACCGCCTCCATGAGGGGGCACTCCTACGAGCAGTACTTC. This gives the protein CAITASMRGHSYEQYF.

This chain uses TRBV27 with TRBJ1-1, with no clear D. This CDR3 is 19 amino acids long. The V gene's germline CDR1 is MNHEY and CDR2 SMNVEV (reference sequence). V lost 8 bases to trimming and J lost 0 bases, with 28 bases between them. The chain's CDR3 is CASSLFWRIHLHMNTEAFF. The CDR3 bases are TGTGCCAGCTCGCTTTTTTGGCGGATTCACCTACACATGAACACTGAAGCTTTCTTT.

The chain is built from TRBV4-2 and TRBJ2-3; TRBD2 matches 10 bases. J gave up 4 bases and V 0 bases, and 7 bases lay outside the gene matches. There are 17 residues in the CDR3. The germline CDR1 and CDR2 sequences are LGHNA and YNFKEQ. CDR3 sequence: CASSQDRGLAVPDTQYF. In DNA, the CDR3 is TGTGCCAGCAGCCAAGATAGAGGACTAGCGGTCCCAGATACGCAGTATTTT.

The chain couples TRBV5-6 to TRBJ2-7, with 8 bases matching TRBD2. The germline V gene has CDR1 SGHDT and CDR2 YYEEEE. The V gene end was trimmed by 1 base and the J gene end by 5 bases; junction bases not matched to a gene: 11. The CDR3 contains 16 residues. The CDR3 here is CASSLPGAGGFDEQYF. In DNA, the CDR3 is TGTGCCAGCAGCTTGCCAGGGGCGGGGGGCTTCGACGAGCAGTACTTC.

The chain combines TRBV14 with TRBJ2-7, with 12 bases lining up with TRBD2. J lost 0 bases, V lost 3 bases, and 0 bases had no gene match. This CDR3 spans 15 amino acids. The V gene's germline CDR1 is SGHDN and CDR2 FVKESK. The CDR3 DNA reads TGTGCCAGCAGCCAGACTAGCGGGGGCTCCTACGAGCAGTACTTC. Translated, it gives CASSQTSGGSYEQYF.

This clone occurred once. The chain carries TRBV7-9 and TRBJ2-1; perhaps TRBD2 as D (6 bases). This CDR3 has 13 amino acids. Germline V gives CDR1 SEHNR, CDR2 FQNEAQ (reference sequence). The V and J ends lost 4 bases and 5 bases respectively, with 9 bases between them. In DNA, the CDR3 is TGTGCCAGCAGCTCGTTAGCGGACAATGAGCAGTTCTTC. Residues: CASSSLADNEQFF.

The V call is TRBV7-2, the J call TRBJ1-2; D may be TRBD1 (5 bases). Germline loops: CDR1 SGHTA, CDR2 FQGNSA. The V end lost 4 bases, the J end lost 6 bases, and 12 bases lay between the germline ends. The CDR3 is made up of 13 amino acids. The CDR3 nucleotides are TGTGCCAGCAGCTCGATGGGGGGAGATGGCTACACCTTC. Translated, it gives CASSSMGGDGYTF.

V is TRBV28 and J is TRBJ1-2; D is perhaps TRBD1 (5 bases). The CDR3 covers 15 residues. Deletions cut 3 bases from V and 3 bases from J, with 14 bases between. Germline values: CDR1 MDHEN, CDR2 SYDVKM. The CDR3 DNA follows: TGTGCCAGCAGTTTCGGGGCGGGAGGTCACTATGGCTACACCTTC. This gives the protein CASSFGAGGHYGYTF.

The V gene is TRBV10-3, the J gene TRBJ1-1; TRBD1 is a possible D gene (6 bases). CDR1 and CDR2 from the germline V gene are ENHRY and SYGVKD. The CDR3 covers 14 residues. The V end was cut by 4 bases, the J end by 1 base, with 10 bases between. CDR3 in DNA: TGTGCCATCAGTGGGGGGGCGAGGAACACTGAAGCTTTCTTT. Its protein is CAISGGARNTEAFF.